Reported below is one T cell receptor (beta chain). Its antigen is not identified. These data come from a study of monozygotic twins with inflammatory bowel disease. Overall study findings and caveats: The existence of one strong signal or clonotype linked to IBD lacked support. Patient-to-patient differences in immunosuppressive treatment may have added variability to the repertoires.

The length of the CDR3 is 16 residues. From germline, CDR1 is LNHDA and CDR2 SQIVND (reference sequence). Donors each gave about 2.6 ml of blood. Template switching added UMIs carrying a 6-nucleotide sample barcode. TCRdb re-called the 5' RACE reads; every CDR3 protein appears as one record, without DNA. The specimen's table records 330,000 or so distinct CDR3 sequences. The sample taken for sequencing was blood. This TCR was sampled from a human donor with ulcerative colitis or Crohn's disease, or a healthy co-twin of an affected twin (not recorded which). This chain connects TRBV19 to TRBJ2-2; the TCRdb D gene call, TRBD1, has no DNA to confirm it. Here the CDR3 reads CASRPIRDRPTGELFF.